This entry describes one T cell receptor (beta chain). CD8 cells regarded as naive lacked CD45RO, were positively chosen for CCR7, and omitted terminally differentiated effector memory CD45RA+ cells. The data belong to a study of shared clonotypes between healthy human individuals. Measured with immunoSEQ multiplex PCR; TCRdb has only the in-frame clones, and not every one. The sample lists under 2,000,000 clones; just under 95% were seen once. The origin of this receptor is a man between 18 and 35 years old in good health. Material for sequencing was naive CD8+ T cells sorted from blood.

The CDR3 DNA reads as TGTGCCAGCACCGGGGACAGACGCTACGAGCAGTACTTC. Its translation: CASTGDRRYEQYF. The chain is built from TRBV2 and TRBJ2-7, with TRBD1 identical over 7 bases. Trimming removed 7 bases from V and 3 bases from J; junction bases left unmatched: 6. Per the germline V gene, CDR1 is SNHLY and CDR2 is FYNNEI. The CDR3 extends over 13 amino acids. Supplemented by reference TRBV2 and TRBJ2-7, the full variable domain reads EPEVTQTPSHQVTQMGQEVILRCVPISNHLYFYWYRQILGQKVEFLVSFYNNEISEKSEIFDDQFSVERPDGSNFTLKIRSTKLEDSAMYFCASTGDRRYEQYFGPGTRLTVT.